This is a list of T cell receptor beta chains from one sample in a study of blood T cells in healthy people across ages. TCRdb recomputed calls from the 5' RACE reads with MiXCR, one row per CDR3 protein. Here the sample spans 1.5 million to 2 million distinct CDR3 sequences, approximately 50% being singletons. The sample taken for sequencing was blood. All receptors derive from a woman aged 40 to 50 in good health. Each CDR3 is given with its conserved first and last residue. The D gene is left open where the match is weak. Size values are once, few and many counts, or a class for expanded clones, and some rows have none.

J | V | D | size | DNA | CDR3
TRBJ2-1 | TRBV6-5 | NA | few | TGTGCCAGCAGTTACCACGGTGAGCAGTTCTTC | CASSYHGEQFF
TRBJ2-1 | TRBV20-1 | NA | NA | TGCAGTGCTAAGGAAGGGTACAATGAGCAGTTCTTC | CSAKEGYNEQFF
TRBJ2-1 | TRBV2 | NA | few | TGTGCCAGCAGCGGTGAGGGCTCCGAGTTCTTC | CASSGEGSEFF
TRBJ2-7 | TRBV5-1 | NA | NA | TGCGCCAGCAGCTTCGTTGGGGGGGCTTACGAGCAGTACTTC | CASSFVGGAYEQYF
TRBJ2-5 | TRBV6-5 | NA | few | TGTGCCAGCAGTTACTCACCGACATCTAGTGTGGGGATAGGGACCCAGTACTTC | CASSYSPTSSVGIGTQYF
TRBJ2-3 | TRBV20-1 | NA | NA | TGCAGTGCTGGAGGGGCCTTTTTCGAGACTAGCACAGATACGCAGTATTTT | CSAGGAFFETSTDTQYF
TRBJ2-1 | TRBV27 | NA | NA | TGTGCCAGCACTCCCCGGTTGGGGAAAGAGCAGTTCTTC | CASTPRLGKEQFF
TRBJ2-7 | TRBV20-1 | TRBD2 | NA | TGCAGTGCTAGTGGGGGCACTAGCGGGGGGGCAGGCTACAATGAGCAGTACTTC | CSASGGTSGGAGYNEQYF
TRBJ1-5 | TRBV12-3/TRBV12-4 | TRBD1 | NA | TGTGCCAGCAGTTTCTCCCGGACAGGGGGCGCTGAACAGCCCCAGCATTTT | CASSFSRTGGAEQPQHF
TRBJ2-1 | TRBV5-1 | TRBD2 | NA | TGCGCCAGCAGCTTGGCGGCTAGCGGAGAGTACAATGAGCAGTTCTTC | CASSLAASGEYNEQFF
TRBJ2-4 | TRBV6-1 | NA | NA | TGTGCCAGCCGGCCTGAACTAGCCAAAAACATTCAGTACTTC | CASRPELAKNIQYF
TRBJ2-5 | TRBV28 | NA | NA | TGTGCCAGCAGCCCTAACCGGGAGCAGGAGACCCAGTACTTC | CASSPNREQETQYF
TRBJ1-2 | TRBV29-1 | TRBD1 | few | TGCAGCGTGGATCGACAGGGGGCGAAAGGCTACACCTTC | CSVDRQGAKGYTF
TRBJ2-3 | TRBV12-3/TRBV12-4 | NA | NA | TGTGCCAGCGGGCAGGATATTGGTGCAGATACGCAGTATTTT | CASGQDIGADTQYF
TRBJ2-1 | TRBV6-4 | TRBD2 | NA | TGTGCCAGCAGCCCCATAAGCGGGAACTACAATGAGCAGTTCTTC | CASSPISGNYNEQFF
TRBJ2-7 | TRBV5-1 | TRBD2 | NA | TGCGCCAGCAGCCCCATAGCGGGGGCCCCCTACGAGCAGTACTTC | CASSPIAGAPYEQYF
TRBJ2-7 | TRBV20-1 | NA | NA | TGCAGTGCTAGAGATCTGATGGGGGTTAGCGGTTACGAGCAGTACTTC | CSARDLMGVSGYEQYF
TRBJ2-5 | TRBV7-2 | NA | NA | TGTGCCAGCAGCTTGGACACGGCAGGGCAAGAGACCCAGTACTTC | CASSLDTAGQETQYF
TRBJ2-6 | TRBV20-1 | TRBD2 | NA | TGCAGTGCTAGGGCTCGGGAGGCTGGGGCCAACGTCCTGACTTTC | CSARAREAGANVLTF
TRBJ1-2 | TRBV28 | TRBD1 | NA | TGTGCCAGCAGTTGGGCCCTGGGACAGGGAAACTATGGCTACACCTTC | CASSWALGQGNYGYTF
TRBJ2-5 | TRBV7-7 | NA | NA | TGTGCTAGCAGCGACGGGAGAAAAGAGACCCAGTACTTC | CASSDGRKETQYF
TRBJ2-4 | TRBV7-9 | NA | NA | TGTGCCAGCAGCTTAGTTGGGGAGATTCAGTACTTC | CASSLVGEIQYF
TRBJ2-7 | TRBV28 | TRBD1 | NA | TGTGCCAGCAGCCCGCGGGACAGGGCCCACAATGAGCAGTACTTC | CASSPRDRAHNEQYF
TRBJ2-1 | TRBV5-1 | TRBD1 | NA | TGCGCCAGCGGCCCAAACCCGGGACAGAGGGGCAATGAGCAGTTCTTC | CASGPNPGQRGNEQFF
TRBJ2-5 | TRBV3-1 | TRBD1 | NA | TGTGCCAGCAGCCAAGGACAGGGTCTGTTCGTGACCCAGTACTTC | CASSQGQGLFVTQYF
TRBJ2-1 | TRBV25-1 | NA | few | TGTGCCAGCAGTGGCTTGAACAATGAGCAGTTCTTC | CASSGLNNEQFF
TRBJ2-3 | TRBV6-2/TRBV6-3 | TRBD2 | NA | TGTGCCAGCAGGACTAGCGGGGAGGGAGATACGCAGTATTTT | CASRTSGEGDTQYF
TRBJ2-3 | TRBV20-1 | NA | NA | TGCAGTGCTAGAGATATTGCGAGCACAGATACGCAGTATTTT | CSARDIASTDTQYF